The 8 T cell receptor beta chains listed next were all sequenced from one sample in a study of T cell responses to AZD1222 COVID-19 vaccine. Assay: immunoSEQ multiplex PCR; the TCRdb copy retains only in-frame clones and omits some. The table has around 130,000 clones, less than 95% seen once. Sequenced here: peripheral blood, sampled 28 days after the second dose of the MenACWY control vaccine. Receptor source: an adult who received the MenACWY meningococcal vaccine as a control.

J is TRBJ1-1 and V is TRBV30; D perhaps matches TRBD1 (6 bases). Trimming removed 4 bases at V and 0 bases at J, with 15 bases between. There are 15 residues in the CDR3. The germline V gene encodes CDR1 GTSNPN and CDR2 SVGIG (reference sequence). The CDR3 sequence is CAWTSTGQMNTEAFF. The CDR3 bases are TGTGCCTGGACCTCGACCGGACAGATGAACACTGAAGCTTTCTTT.

CDR3 in DNA: TGTGCCAGCAGCCGTCGGCCAACAGGGGAGATCTACGAGCAGTACTTC. Its translation is CASSRRPTGEIYEQYF. This chain connects TRBV3-1 (or the pseudogene TRBV3-2) to TRBJ2-7, with 7 nucleotides matching TRBD1. CDR3 length equals 16 residues. Germline assignment: CDR1 LGHDT and CDR2 YNNKEL (reference sequence). V gave up 4 bases and J gave up 3 bases; unmatched junction bases: 12.

This chain joins TRBV20-1 and TRBJ2-3, with D perhaps given as TRBD1 or TRBD2 (6 bases each). The CDR3 sequence is 15 residues long. Trimming removed 3 bases at V and 3 bases at J, with 16 bases between. Germline V gene data show CDR1 as DFQATT and CDR2 as SNEGSKA (reference sequence). CDR3 DNA sequence: TGCAGTGCTAGTTCGGGTGGGGGGCGTACAGATACGCAGTATTTT. Translating it yields CSASSGGGRTDTQYF.

This chain uses TRBV27 with TRBJ2-6, with D maybe TRBD1 (6 bases). Germline V lookup: CDR1 MNHEY, CDR2 SMNVEV (reference sequence). V gave up 5 bases and J gave up 2 bases, with 10 bases separating them. The CDR3 sequence is 15 residues long. This CDR3 is CASSRRTAGANVLTF. CDR3 coding DNA: TGTGCCAGCAGTCGCCGGACAGCTGGGGCCAACGTCCTGACTTTC.

The table lists this clone with a count of one. The chain recombines TRBV4-3 with TRBJ2-7; TRBD2 might be the D (7 bases). The CDR3 consists of 15 residues. Trimming shortened V by 0 bases and J by 5 bases, and 14 bases separated the two germline ends. Germline CDR1 LGHNA, CDR2 YSLEER. The CDR3 here is CASSQEGGADDEQYF. For the CDR3, the DNA is TGCGCCAGCAGCCAAGAGGGGGGGGCTGACGACGAGCAGTACTTC.

This clone appeared once. The chain has TRBV28 and TRBJ2-1; unclear D gene. Trimming stripped 4 bases from V and 3 bases from J, with 10 bases between. The CDR3 is 14 amino acids. Per the germline V gene, CDR1 is MDHEN and CDR2 is SYDVKM. The CDR3 reads CASSSLGNYNEQFF. CDR3 in DNA: TGTGCCAGCAGTTCCCTAGGGAACTACAATGAGCAGTTCTTC.

This chain joins TRBV28 and TRBJ2-3; TRBD1 agrees at 7 bases. V lost 6 bases, J lost 2 bases, and 8 bases stayed unmatched. Germline CDR1 MDHEN, CDR2 SYDVKM. The CDR3 has 15 amino acids. As DNA, the CDR3 is TGTGCCAGCAGCCCACAGGGGTCCCTCACAGATACGCAGTATTTT. Translating it yields CASSPQGSLTDTQYF.

The chain recombines TRBV7-2 with TRBJ2-1; 7 bases are a match to TRBD2. In germline, CDR1 is SGHTA, CDR2 FQGNSA. The ends lost 10 bases at V and 2 bases at J; junction bases unmatched: 11. The CDR3 is 15 residues long. The CDR3 reads CATLRGSVAYNEQFF. The CDR3, as DNA: TGTGCCACCTTACGCGGGAGTGTGGCCTACAATGAGCAGTTCTTC.